This entry describes one T cell receptor (beta chain). The antigen remains undetermined. Generation of TCR cDNA used 5'RACE template switching (which added a universal primer site and UMIs). TCRdb ran MiXCR on the 5' RACE reads and lists one entry per CDR3 protein. This repertoire shows hundreds of thousands of distinct CDR3 sequences, roughly 3.9% found once; its top ten account for just under 25%. The data originate from a study of T cells after yellow fever vaccination. Study-level results: Clonotypes shared by both compartments, CD4 and CD8, made up a small share. The study found a weaker secondary response that peaked faster, day 5 versus 15. Post-booster samples contained most primary-vaccination clones (more than 95% CD4, around 90% CD8).

The CDR3 length is 16 residues. J was trimmed by 6 bases and V by 1 base; bases with no gene match: 8. Germline assignment: CDR1 SEHNR and CDR2 FQNEAQ (reference sequence). The chain combines TRBV7-9 with TRBJ1-1; TRBD1 agrees at 10 bases. This receptor was obtained from a man aged 18 to 29 who received the YFV17D yellow fever vaccine. This specimen was PBMCs, taken 5 days after the yellow fever booster vaccination. CDR3 protein: CASSLEWTGGIAEAFF. For the CDR3, the DNA is TGTGCCAGCAGCTTAGAATGGACAGGGGGGATAGCTGAAGCTTTCTTT.